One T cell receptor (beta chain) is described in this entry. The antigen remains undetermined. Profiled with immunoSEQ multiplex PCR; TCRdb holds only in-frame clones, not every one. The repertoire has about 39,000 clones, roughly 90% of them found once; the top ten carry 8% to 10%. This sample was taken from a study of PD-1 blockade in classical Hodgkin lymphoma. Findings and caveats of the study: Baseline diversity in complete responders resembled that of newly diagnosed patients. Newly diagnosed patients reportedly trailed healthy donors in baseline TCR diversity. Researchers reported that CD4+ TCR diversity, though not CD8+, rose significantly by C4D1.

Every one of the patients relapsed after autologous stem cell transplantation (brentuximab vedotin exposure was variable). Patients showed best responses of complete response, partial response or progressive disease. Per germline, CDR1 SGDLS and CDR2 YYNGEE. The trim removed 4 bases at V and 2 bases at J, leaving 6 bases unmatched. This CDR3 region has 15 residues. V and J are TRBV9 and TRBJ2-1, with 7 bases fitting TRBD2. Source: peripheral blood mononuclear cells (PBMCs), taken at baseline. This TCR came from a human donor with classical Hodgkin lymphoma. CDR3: CASSLSGATYNEQFF. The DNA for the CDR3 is TGTGCCAGCAGCCTAAGCGGGGCTACCTACAATGAGCAGTTCTTC.